The 3 T cell receptor beta chains below come from one sample, sequenced in a study of blood T cell repertoires in COVID-19. Produced via immunoSEQ multiplex PCR; TCRdb's table is partial and in-frame only. Of about 80,000 clones in the sample, nearly 90% were seen once. What was sequenced was peripheral blood. The receptors were gathered from a woman of 80 years or more with active or convalescent COVID-19.

V usage is TRBV30 and J usage is TRBJ2-2, with TRBD2 identical over 7 bases. Losses at the gene ends were 5 bases for V and 2 bases for J; bases not matched to a gene: 2. The germline gives CDR1 GTSNPN, CDR2 SVGIG (reference sequence). This CDR3 spans 13 amino acids. In DNA, the CDR3 is TGTGCCTGGCAGCGGGGTAACACCGGGGAGCTGTTTTTT. Translating gives CAWQRGNTGELFF.

The chain employs TRBV27 and TRBJ1-5; 7 bases match TRBD1. The germline gives CDR1 MNHEY, CDR2 SMNVEV (reference sequence). The CDR3 spans 15 residues. V dropped 3 bases and J dropped 6; count of bases not matched to a gene: 8. CDR3 in DNA: TGTGCCAGCAGTTTCGGGACAGCGACGGGTCAGCCCCAGCATTTT. Amino acids: CASSFGTATGQPQHF.

The chain has TRBV7-8 and TRBJ2-4; 11 nucleotides align to TRBD2. Trimming at V came to 4 bases and at J to 1 base, leaving 15 bases not matched to a gene. The V gene's germline CDR1 is SGHVS and CDR2 FQNEAQ. The CDR3 extends over 20 amino acids. The CDR3 loop is CASSSATSGRGTKAKNIQYF. The DNA for the CDR3 is TGTGCCAGCAGCTCTGCCACTAGCGGGAGAGGGACGAAGGCCAAAAACATTCAGTACTTC.